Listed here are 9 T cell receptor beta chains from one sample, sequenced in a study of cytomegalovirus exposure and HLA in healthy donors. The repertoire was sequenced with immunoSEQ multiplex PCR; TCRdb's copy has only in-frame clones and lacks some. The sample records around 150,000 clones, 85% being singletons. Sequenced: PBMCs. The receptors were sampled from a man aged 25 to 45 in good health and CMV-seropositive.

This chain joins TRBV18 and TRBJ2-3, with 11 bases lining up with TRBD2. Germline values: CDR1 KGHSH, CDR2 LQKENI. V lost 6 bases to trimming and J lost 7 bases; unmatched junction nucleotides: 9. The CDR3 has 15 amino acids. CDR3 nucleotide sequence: TGTGCCAGCTCCGCGACTAGCGGGGAGGGTAATACGCAGTATTTT. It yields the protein CASSATSGEGNTQYF.

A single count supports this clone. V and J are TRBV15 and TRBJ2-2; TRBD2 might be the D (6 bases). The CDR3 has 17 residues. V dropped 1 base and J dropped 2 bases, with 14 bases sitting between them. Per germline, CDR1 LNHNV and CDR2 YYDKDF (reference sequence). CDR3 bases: TGTGCCACCAGCAGAGGGGAGGCAGAGATAAACACCGGGGAGCTGTTTTTT. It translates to CATSRGEAEINTGELFF.

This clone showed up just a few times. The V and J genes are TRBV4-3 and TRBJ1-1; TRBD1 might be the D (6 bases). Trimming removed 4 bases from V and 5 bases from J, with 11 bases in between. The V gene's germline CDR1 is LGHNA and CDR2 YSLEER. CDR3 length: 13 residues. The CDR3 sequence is CASSLYTGTEAFF. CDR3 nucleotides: TGCGCCAGCAGCCTTTATACAGGGACTGAAGCTTTCTTT.

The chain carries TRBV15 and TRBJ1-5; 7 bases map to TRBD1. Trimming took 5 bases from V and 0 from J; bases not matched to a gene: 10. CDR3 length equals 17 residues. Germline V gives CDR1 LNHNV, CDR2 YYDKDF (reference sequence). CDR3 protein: CATSRGTASYSNQPQHF. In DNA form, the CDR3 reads TGTGCCACCAGCCGAGGGACAGCCAGCTATAGCAATCAGCCCCAGCATTTT.

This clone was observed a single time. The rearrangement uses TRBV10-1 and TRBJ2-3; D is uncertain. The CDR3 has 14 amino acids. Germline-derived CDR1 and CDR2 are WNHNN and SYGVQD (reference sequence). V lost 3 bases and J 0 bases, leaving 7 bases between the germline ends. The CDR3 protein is CASSDTQSTDTQYF. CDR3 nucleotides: TGCGCCAGCAGTGATACGCAGAGCACAGATACGCAGTATTTT.

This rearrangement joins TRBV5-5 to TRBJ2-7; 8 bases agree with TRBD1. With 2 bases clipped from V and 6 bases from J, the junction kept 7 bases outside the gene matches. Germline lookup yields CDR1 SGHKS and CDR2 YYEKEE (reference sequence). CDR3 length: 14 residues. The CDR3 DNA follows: TGTGCCAGCAGCTTAGGACAGGGTCGTCGCGAGCAGTACTTC. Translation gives CASSLGQGRREQYF.

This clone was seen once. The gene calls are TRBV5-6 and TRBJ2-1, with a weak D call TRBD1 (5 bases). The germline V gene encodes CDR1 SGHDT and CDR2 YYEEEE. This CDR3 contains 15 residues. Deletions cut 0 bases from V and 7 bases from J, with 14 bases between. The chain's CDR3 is CASSLEQEATNEQFF. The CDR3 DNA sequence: TGTGCCAGCAGCTTGGAACAGGAAGCGACAAATGAGCAGTTCTTC. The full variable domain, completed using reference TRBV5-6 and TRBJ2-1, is DAGVTQSPTHLIKTRGQQVTLRCSPKSGHDTVSWYQQALGQGPQFIFQYYEEEERQRGNFPDRFSGHQFPNYSSELNVNALLLGDSALYLCASSLEQEATNEQFFGPGTRLTVL.

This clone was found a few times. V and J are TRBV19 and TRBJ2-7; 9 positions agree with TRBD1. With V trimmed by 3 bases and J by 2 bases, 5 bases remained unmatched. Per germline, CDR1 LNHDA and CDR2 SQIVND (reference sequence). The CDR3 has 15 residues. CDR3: CASSMGTGYTYEQYF. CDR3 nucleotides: TGTGCCAGTAGTATGGGGACAGGGTACACCTACGAGCAGTACTTC.

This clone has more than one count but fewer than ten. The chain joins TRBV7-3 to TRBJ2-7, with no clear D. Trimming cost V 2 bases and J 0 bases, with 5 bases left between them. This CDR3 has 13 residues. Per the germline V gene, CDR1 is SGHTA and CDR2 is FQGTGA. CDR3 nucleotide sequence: TGTGCCAGCAGCTTAGGCCCCTCCTACGAGCAGTACTTC. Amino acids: CASSLGPSYEQYF. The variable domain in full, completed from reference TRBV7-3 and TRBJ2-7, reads GAGVSQTPSNKVTEKGKYVELRCDPISGHTALYWYRQSLGQGPEFLIYFQGTGAADDSGLPNDRFFAVRPEGSVSTLKIQRTERGDSAVYLCASSLGPSYEQYFGPGTRLTVT.